This is a list of T cell receptor beta chains from one sample in a study of CXCR3-negative and CXCR3-positive naive CD8 T cells. TCRdb reprocessed the 5' RACE reads and reports one entry per CDR3 protein, with no DNA. The listing records some 130,000 distinct CDR3 sequences. Sequencing was carried out using naive CXCR3- CD8+ T cells from blood. The receptors stem from a human donor in good health. Some clones in this sample may be carry-over from other donors' samples. Each CDR3 is given with its conserved first and last residue.

v_gene: TRBV11-2
j_gene: TRBJ2-1
CDR3aa: CASSLDLGAGGNNEQFF

v_gene: TRBV20-1
j_gene: TRBJ2-7
CDR3aa: CSARDYQGVMYERYF

v_gene: TRBV24-1
j_gene: TRBJ2-1
CDR3aa: CATSDSPGTAFYNEQFF

v_gene: TRBV28
j_gene: TRBJ2-7
CDR3aa: CASSPLKLPGHPSYEQYF

v_gene: TRBV5-1
j_gene: TRBJ2-1
CDR3aa: CASSLAVQSNEQFF

v_gene: TRBV4-1
j_gene: TRBJ1-1
CDR3aa: CASSQQRGANTEAFF

v_gene: TRBV20-1
j_gene: TRBJ2-5
CDR3aa: CSAREWGQRVQETQYF

v_gene: TRBV29-1
j_gene: TRBJ2-7
CDR3aa: CSVGAVSSYEQYF

v_gene: TRBV5-1
j_gene: TRBJ2-2
CDR3aa: CASIRENTGELFF

v_gene: TRBV11-3
j_gene: TRBJ2-7
CDR3aa: CASSFGGASEQYF

v_gene: TRBV6-5
j_gene: TRBJ2-3
CDR3aa: CASSYHAKITDTQYF

v_gene: TRBV29-1
j_gene: TRBJ2-7
CDR3aa: CSVQQGDYEQYF

v_gene: TRBV27
j_gene: TRBJ2-5
CDR3aa: CASKVREGRWAAETQYF

v_gene: TRBV20-1
j_gene: TRBJ2-5
CDR3aa: CSAMDGAALLQETQYF

v_gene: TRBV11-2
j_gene: TRBJ2-1
CDR3aa: CASSLLGGLFDEQFF

v_gene: TRBV5-1
j_gene: TRBJ2-1
CDR3aa: CASSFSSYEQFF

v_gene: TRBV28
j_gene: TRBJ2-5
CDR3aa: CASEGQDGNDRQETQYF

v_gene: TRBV29-1
j_gene: TRBJ2-3
CDR3aa: CSVEGETSTTDTQYF

v_gene: TRBV4-3
j_gene: TRBJ1-5
CDR3aa: CASSQGRDSNQPQHF

v_gene: TRBV27
j_gene: TRBJ2-2
CDR3aa: CASSFVSGVYTGELFF

v_gene: TRBV5-1
j_gene: TRBJ2-7
CDR3aa: CASSLEAGEQYF

v_gene: TRBV7-9
j_gene: TRBJ2-4
CDR3aa: CASRPVQNIQYF

v_gene: TRBV20-1
j_gene: TRBJ2-7
CDR3aa: CSAREEGSYEQYF

v_gene: TRBV2
j_gene: TRBJ1-4
CDR3aa: CASSAYEKLFF

v_gene: TRBV4-1
j_gene: TRBJ2-1
CDR3aa: CASSHGRTRGGDEQFF

v_gene: TRBV5-6
j_gene: TRBJ2-5
CDR3aa: CASSLRGSLGETQYF

v_gene: TRBV15
j_gene: TRBJ1-2
CDR3aa: CATSRENSDGYTF

v_gene: TRBV4-1
j_gene: TRBJ2-1
CDR3aa: CASSQGGGQGLAGGYNEQFF

v_gene: TRBV5-6
j_gene: TRBJ2-7
CDR3aa: CASSGGLASYEQYF